Listed here are 11 T cell receptor beta chains from one sample, sequenced in a study of PD-L1 blockade in urothelial cancer. This sample's time point: pretreatment peripheral blood. Repertoires were generated with immunoSEQ multiplex PCR, while TCRdb's copy carries only in-frame clones and drops some. The data hold 130,000 or so clones, with around 84% observed a single time. The sample here was PBMCs, taken around atezolizumab (anti-PD-L1) treatment. These receptors were taken from a man in his fifties or sixties with urothelial cancer.

V is TRBV2 and J is TRBJ1-1; D possibly corresponds to TRBD1 (6 bases). The CDR3 totals 14 residues. Germline V gene lookup returns CDR1 SNHLY and CDR2 FYNNEI. V was pared by 5 bases and J by 4 bases, with 14 bases between. CDR3 loop: CASSSRVGGTEAFF. CDR3 DNA: TGTGCCAGCAGTTCCAGGGTAGGGGGCACTGAAGCTTTCTTT.

The rearrangement joins TRBV6-5 to TRBJ2-7; TRBD2 might be the D (6 bases). Germline V gene sequence: CDR1 MNHEY, CDR2 SVGAGI. The CDR3 is 14 residues long. V dropped 4 bases and J dropped 3 bases, with 13 bases sitting between them. CDR3 amino acids: CASSLQHGSYEQYF. DNA for the CDR3: TGTGCCAGCAGTTTACAGCACGGGAGCTACGAGCAGTACTTC.

The chain carries TRBV6-5 and TRBJ1-1; D is unresolved. Germline V lookup: CDR1 MNHEY, CDR2 SVGAGI. Trimming pared 6 bases from V and 0 bases from J, leaving 14 bases between. The CDR3 is 15 amino acids. CDR3 in DNA: TGTGCCAGCAGGCTCGGAGGGCAGCTGAACACTGAAGCTTTCTTT. The encoded protein is CASRLGGQLNTEAFF.

The chain employs TRBV6-5 and TRBJ1-1; D gene unclear. Trimming took off 8 bases at V and 4 bases at J, with 14 bases between the two ends. Germline values: CDR1 MNHEY, CDR2 SVGAGI. This CDR3 region has 13 residues. The CDR3, as DNA: TGTGCCAGCGTGAGAGGGCTGAGCACTGAAGCTTTCTTT. It yields the protein CASVRGLSTEAFF.

This chain connects TRBV7-2 to TRBJ2-3, with 7 positions matching TRBD2. Germline CDR1 SGHTA, CDR2 FQGNSA. V lost 4 bases to trimming and J lost 4 bases; unmatched junction nucleotides: 11. This CDR3 region has 16 residues. The CDR3 coding sequence is TGTGCCAGCAGCTCCCGGACTAGGCGGTCTGCAGATACGCAGTATTTT. Protein sequence: CASSSRTRRSADTQYF. Full variable domain (remainder filled in from reference TRBV7-2 and TRBJ2-3): GAGVSQSPSNKVTEKGKDVELRCDPISGHTALYWYRQSLGQGLEFLIYFQGNSAPDKSGLPSDRFSAERTGGSVSTLTIQRTQQEDSAVYLCASSSRTRRSADTQYFGPGTRLTVL.

The chain is built from TRBV6-1 and TRBJ2-3; 7 nucleotides align to TRBD2. Germline loops: CDR1 MNHNS, CDR2 SASEGT. V lost 8 bases and J lost 0; bases outside the gene matches: 5. This CDR3 region has 14 residues. The CDR3 is CASGRGTSTDTQYF. The DNA for the CDR3 is TGTGCCAGCGGGCGGGGGACTAGCACAGATACGCAGTATTTT.

The V and J genes are TRBV7-9 and TRBJ1-4, with 7 bases that match TRBD1. The CDR3 consists of 15 residues. Germline values: CDR1 SEHNR, CDR2 FQNEAQ (reference sequence). J lost 6 bases, V lost 1 base, and 5 bases had no gene match. The CDR3 region is CASSLDRGFDEKLFF. The CDR3 region has the DNA TGTGCCAGCAGCTTAGACAGGGGATTCGATGAAAAACTGTTTTTT.

The CDR3: CAIIQSGTGLYGYTF. The CDR3 DNA is TGTGCCATTATTCAGTCCGGGACAGGGCTTTATGGCTACACCTTC. The V and J genes are TRBV6-1 and TRBJ1-2, with 9 bases that match TRBD1. CDR1 is MNHNS and CDR2 is SASEGT in the germline V gene. V gave up 10 bases and J gave up 5 bases; unmatched junction bases: 14. The CDR3 spans 15 residues.

The chain links TRBV9 to TRBJ2-2; the D gene is possibly TRBD1 (5 bases). This CDR3 is 15 amino acids long. From germline, CDR1 is SGDLS and CDR2 YYNGEE. Between the trimmed V and J ends, which lost 0 bases and 2 bases, there was a span of 8 bases. The CDR3 sequence is CASSVVGANTGELFF. The CDR3 region has the DNA TGTGCCAGCAGCGTAGTAGGGGCCAACACCGGGGAGCTGTTTTTT.

The chain has TRBV5-1 and TRBJ2-7, with 8 bases identical to TRBD2. Per germline, CDR1 SGHRS and CDR2 YFSETQ. The CDR3 loop spans 14 amino acids. The J segment lost 6 bases and the V segment lost 0 bases, leaving 5 bases of the junction unmatched. The CDR3: CASSLAGGLLEQYF. CDR3 DNA: TGCGCCAGCAGCTTGGCGGGGGGGCTTCTCGAGCAGTACTTC. The full variable domain, completed using reference TRBV5-1 and TRBJ2-7, is KAGVTQTPRYLIKTRGQQVTLSCSPISGHRSVSWYQQTPGQGLQFLFEYFSETQRNKGNFPGRFSGRQFSNSRSEMNVSTLELGDSALYLCASSLAGGLLEQYFGPGTRLTVT.

The chain couples TRBV27 to TRBJ1-5; D is unresolved. The CDR3 extends over 14 amino acids. From germline, CDR1 is MNHEY and CDR2 SMNVEV (reference sequence). Trimming cost V 6 bases and J 9 bases, with 18 bases left between them. The CDR3 DNA reads TGTGCCAGCAGCCTGGGCGGGAGTCGGGTGCCCCAGCATTTT. Residues: CASSLGGSRVPQHF.